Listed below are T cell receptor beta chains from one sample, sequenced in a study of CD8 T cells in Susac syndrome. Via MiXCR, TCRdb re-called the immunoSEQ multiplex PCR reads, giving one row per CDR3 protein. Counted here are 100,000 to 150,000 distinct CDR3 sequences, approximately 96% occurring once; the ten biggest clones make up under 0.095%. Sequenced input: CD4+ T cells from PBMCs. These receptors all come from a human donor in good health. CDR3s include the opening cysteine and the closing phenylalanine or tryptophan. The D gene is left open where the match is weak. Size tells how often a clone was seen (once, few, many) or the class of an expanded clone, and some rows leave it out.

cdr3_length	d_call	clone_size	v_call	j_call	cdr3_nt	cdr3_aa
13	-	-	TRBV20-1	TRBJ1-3	TGCAGTGCTGGGCTCCCTGGAGGAAACACCATATATTTT	CSAGLPGGNTIYF
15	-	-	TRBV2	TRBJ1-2	TGTGCCAGCAGTGAAGTCCGGAAGGCGGACTATGGCTACACCTTC	CASSEVRKADYGYTF
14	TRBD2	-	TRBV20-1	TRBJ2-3	TGCAGTGCTAGACTAGCGGGAGTCACAGATACGCAGTATTTT	CSARLAGVTDTQYF
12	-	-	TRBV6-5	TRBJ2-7	TGTGCCAGCAGTTACTCTGGGGGAGAGCAGTACTTC	CASSYSGGEQYF
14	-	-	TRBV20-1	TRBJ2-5	TGCAGTGCCCCGCGGGGCGGGAACCAAGAGACCCAGTACTTC	CSAPRGGNQETQYF
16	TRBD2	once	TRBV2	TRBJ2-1	TGTGCCAGCAGTCGGACTAGCGGGAGCTCCTACAATGAGCAGTTCTTC	CASSRTSGSSYNEQFF
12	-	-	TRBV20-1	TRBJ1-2	TGCAGTGCTAGAGACCTTTTCCTTGACTACACCTTC	CSARDLFLDYTF
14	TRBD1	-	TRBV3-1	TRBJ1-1	TGTGCCAGCAGCCAAGGCCGAGGGGGCGTAGAAGCTTTCTTT	CASSQGRGGVEAFF
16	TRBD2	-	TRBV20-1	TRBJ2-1	TGCAGTGCTCCCAGGACTAGCGGGAGTACCGGGCGGGAGCAGTTCTTC	CSAPRTSGSTGREQFF
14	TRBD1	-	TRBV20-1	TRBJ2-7	TGCAGTGCTCATAGGCGACAGGGTGACTACGAGCAGTACTTC	CSAHRRQGDYEQYF
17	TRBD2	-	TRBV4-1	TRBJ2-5	TGCGCCAGCAGCCACCCAACTAGCGGGAGGGGAGTAAAGACCCAGTACTTC	CASSHPTSGRGVKTQYF
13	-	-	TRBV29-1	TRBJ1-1	TGCAGCGTTGAAGGCAATTCGAACACTGAAGCTTTCTTT	CSVEGNSNTEAFF
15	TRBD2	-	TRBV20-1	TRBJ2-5	TGCAGTGGCATACTAGCGGGAGCACTCCAAGAGACCCAGTACTTC	CSGILAGALQETQYF
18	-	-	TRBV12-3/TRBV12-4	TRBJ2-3	TGTGCCAGCAGTGCCCTCGGTCGGGTGGTACCGAGCACAGATACGCAGTATTTT	CASSALGRVVPSTDTQYF
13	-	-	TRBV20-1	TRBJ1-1	TGCAGTGCTAGCCGGGACGGGAACACTGAAGCTTTCTTT	CSASRDGNTEAFF